The 24 T cell receptor beta chains reported below all come from one sample, sequenced in a study of radiation and T cells in renal cell carcinoma. The assay was immunoSEQ multiplex PCR, and TCRdb's table has in-frame clones only and misses some. The sample has 60,000 to 75,000 clones; 60% to 85% are singletons. The time point here: blood 4 weeks post-SBRT, at nephrectomy. Stated treatment: 15 Gy SBRT to primary tumor, nephrectomy 4 weeks later. The sequencing here drew on blood, taken from a patient whose treatment included radiotherapy and nephrectomy. The receptors originated from a man in his 60s with renal cell carcinoma.

The chain uses TRBV25-1 and TRBJ1-2; no clear D gene. Between the trimmed V and J ends, which lost 5 bases and 5 bases, there was a span of 9 bases. The CDR3 is 12 amino acids. Germline values: CDR1 MGHDK, CDR2 SYGVNS. Here the CDR3 DNA reads TGTGCCAGCAGTAAAGCGGATTATGGCTACACCTTC. Protein product: CASSKADYGYTF.

V gene TRBV2 combines with J gene TRBJ2-4; the D gene could be TRBD1 or TRBD2 (6 bases each). The germline V gene has CDR1 SNHLY and CDR2 FYNNEI. This CDR3 is 14 amino acids long. V lost 2 bases, J lost 9 bases, and 14 bases lay in between. The DNA for the CDR3 is TGTGCCAGCAGTGAACCGGGGGCGAGCGGCATTCAGTACTTC. Residues: CASSEPGASGIQYF.

The J gene is TRBJ1-1, the V gene TRBV19; 8 nucleotides agree with TRBD1. The germline CDR1 and CDR2 sequences are LNHDA and SQIVND (reference sequence). V was clipped by 5 bases and J by 0 bases; unmatched bases: 2. CDR3 length: 14 amino acids. CDR3 loop: CASSQDRVNTEAFF. CDR3 bases: TGTGCCAGTAGTCAGGACAGGGTGAACACTGAAGCTTTCTTT.

CDR3 DNA sequence: TGCGCCAGCAGCTTGGCGCCAGGGGGCCACTACGAGCAGTACGTC. This gives the protein CASSLAPGGHYEQYV. The rearrangement uses TRBV5-1 and TRBJ2-7, with 8 bases that match TRBD1. After removal of 0 bases from V and 3 bases from J, the junction contained 5 bases not matched to a gene. Per germline, CDR1 SGHRS and CDR2 YFSETQ. This CDR3 has 15 residues.

The chain recombines TRBV10-3 with TRBJ2-7, with D perhaps TRBD1 (6 bases). Trimming cost V 0 bases and J 4 bases, with 13 bases left between them. This CDR3 spans 15 amino acids. The V gene's germline CDR1 is ENHRY and CDR2 SYGVKD. CDR3 amino acids: CAISESTQGNYEQYV. CDR3 nucleotide sequence: TGTGCCATCAGTGAGTCGACTCAGGGGAATTACGAGCAGTACGTC.

The genes are TRBV6-1 and TRBJ1-5; no clear D gene. The CDR3 consists of 11 residues. The V end lost 6 bases, the J end lost 4 bases, and 4 bases lay between the germline ends. The germline V gene has CDR1 MNHNS and CDR2 SASEGT. The DNA of the CDR3 is TGTGCCAGCAGGGCGAATCAGCCCCAGCATTTT. Translation gives CASRANQPQHF.

The chain carries TRBV11-2 and TRBJ1-4; 7 bases line up with TRBD1. The CDR3 totals 14 residues. Germline V CDR1 and CDR2: SGHAT, FQNNGV. J gave up 8 bases and V 4 bases, and 7 bases lay outside the gene matches. The CDR3 DNA is TGTGCCAGCAGCTCCCCAGGGGGGGGAGAAAAACTGTTTTTT. As protein: CASSSPGGGEKLFF.

J is TRBJ2-3 and V is TRBV10-1; 13 positions agree with TRBD2. Germline V gives CDR1 WNHNN, CDR2 SYGVQD (reference sequence). The CDR3 extends over 16 amino acids. With 3 bases clipped from V and 2 bases from J, the junction kept 2 bases outside the gene matches. CDR3 nucleotides: TGCGCCAGCAGTGAAGGACTAGCGGGGGTCACAGATACGCAGTATTTT. Translation gives CASSEGLAGVTDTQYF.

The J gene is TRBJ1-1, the V gene TRBV5-4; D may be TRBD1 (6 bases). In germline, CDR1 is SGHNT, CDR2 YYREEE (reference sequence). With 0 bases removed from V and 7 bases from J, the gap between germline ends came to 13 bases. This CDR3 region has 14 residues. Here the CDR3 reads CASSLALGDIEAFF. CDR3 nucleotide sequence: TGTGCCAGCAGCTTGGCCTTGGGGGACATTGAAGCTTTCTTT.

This clone was counted a few times. The chain is built from TRBV21-1 and TRBJ2-3; TRBD1 is the table's D call and was not checked against the DNA. TRBV21-1 is noted as a pseudogene. This CDR3 contains 17 residues. The CDR3 reads CASSKPRPDTTGDTQYF. The CDR3 nucleotides read TGTGCCAGCAGCAAACCAAGGCCGGACACGACCGGAGATACGCAGTATTTT.

For this clone: An end of the junction does not agree with germline; a read error may underlie this. The CDR3 protein is CASIDGAPVNGQFF. DNA for the CDR3: TGTGCCTCCATAGACGGAGCCCCAGTCAATGGGCAGTTCTTC. The genes are TRBV2 and TRBJ2-1; D is ambiguous. The CDR3 contains 14 residues. CDR1 and CDR2 from the germline V gene are SNHLY and FYNNEI. The full variable domain, rest sourced from reference TRBV2 and TRBJ2-1, is EPEVTQTPSHQVTQMGQEVILRCVPISNHLYFYWYRQILGQKVEFLVSFYNNEISEKSEIFDDQFSVERPDGSNFTLKIRSTKLEDSAMYFCASIDGAPVNGQFFGPGTRLTVL.

The rearrangement joins TRBV25-1 to TRBJ1-1; 7 bases are shared with TRBD1. The CDR3 is 14 residues long. The junction had 4 bases not matched to a gene; V was cut back by 5 bases and J by 1 base. In germline, CDR1 is MGHDK, CDR2 SYGVNS. The CDR3 reads CASSLTGRNTEAFF. CDR3 nucleotides: TGTGCCAGCAGTTTGACAGGGCGGAACACTGAAGCTTTCTTT.

This chain connects TRBV19 to TRBJ2-3; 8 bases are a match to TRBD1. Germline V CDR1 and CDR2: LNHDA, SQIVND (reference sequence). The V segment lost 5 bases and the J segment 0 bases; nucleotides outside the gene matches: 7. This CDR3 has 16 amino acids. The CDR3 bases are TGTGCCAGTAGTGCGGACAGGGCCTCCAGCACAGATACGCAGTATTTT. The encoded protein is CASSADRASSTDTQYF.

This chain uses TRBV7-6 with TRBJ2-5, with D possibly TRBD2 on 6 matching bases. From germline, CDR1 is SGHVS and CDR2 FNYEAQ. Trimming shortened V by 1 base and J by 4 bases, and 13 bases separated the two germline ends. The length of the CDR3 is 15 residues. CDR3 in amino acids: CASSLEAGSGETQYF. CDR3 nucleotide sequence: TGTGCCAGCAGCTTAGAAGCGGGTAGCGGAGAGACCCAGTACTTC.

Concerning this clone itself: This same CDR3 is encoded by further DNA sequences in the sample. The chain recombines TRBV5-1 with TRBJ2-1; D unclear. Per germline, CDR1 SGHRS and CDR2 YFSETQ. This CDR3 is 11 amino acids long. V lost 4 bases and J lost 5, with 4 bases in between. As DNA, the CDR3 is TGCGCCAGCAGCAGGGACAATGAGCAGTTCTTC. The encoded protein is CASSRDNEQFF. Variable domain in full (rest from reference TRBV5-1 and TRBJ2-1): KAGVTQTPRYLIKTRGQQVTLSCSPISGHRSVSWYQQTPGQGLQFLFEYFSETQRNKGNFPGRFSGRQFSNSRSEMNVSTLELGDSALYLCASSRDNEQFFGPGTRLTVL.

The CDR3 DNA reads as TGTGCCAGCAGTGATTGGACTAGGCGGACAGATACGCAGTATTTT. This encodes CASSDWTRRTDTQYF. The J gene is TRBJ2-3, the V gene TRBV25-1, with 7 bases identical to TRBD2. V shed 3 bases and J 3 bases; nucleotides not matched to a gene: 6. The CDR3 consists of 15 residues. Germline V gene sequence: CDR1 MGHDK, CDR2 SYGVNS.

This clone has a single count. V gene TRBV2 combines with J gene TRBJ1-6; TRBD1 is a possible D gene (5 bases). CDR1 is SNHLY, CDR2 FYNNEI, per germline. This CDR3 comprises 13 residues. V lost 6 bases to trimming and J lost 8 bases, with 11 bases between them. In DNA form, the CDR3 reads TGTGCCAGCAGAGACAGCGGGGATTCACCCCTCCACTTT. This sequence encodes CASRDSGDSPLHF.

V gene TRBV11-2 combines with J gene TRBJ1-3; D is possibly TRBD1 (6 bases). The CDR3 is made up of 14 amino acids. Trimming left V 8 bases short and J 7 bases short, with 18 bases between. Looked up from germline, CDR1 is SGHAT and CDR2 is FQNNGV. CDR3 amino acids: CASRPDRLANTIYF. The CDR3 region has the DNA TGTGCCAGCCGACCGGACAGATTGGCGAACACCATATATTTT.

The gene calls are TRBV27 and TRBJ1-1; unclear D gene. The CDR3 is made up of 14 amino acids. Looked up from germline, CDR1 is MNHEY and CDR2 is SMNVEV (reference sequence). Trimming shortened V by 2 bases and J by 6 bases, and 13 bases separated the two germline ends. CDR3 nucleotide sequence: TGTGCCAGCAGTTTAGGGTTCAAAGGAGCTGAAGCTTTCTTT. Translating it yields CASSLGFKGAEAFF.

The V and J genes are TRBV2 and TRBJ1-2; 7 nucleotides align to TRBD1. Germline V gene sequence: CDR1 SNHLY, CDR2 FYNNEI. V shed 7 bases and J 8 bases; nucleotides not matched to a gene: 16. This CDR3 region has 15 residues. The CDR3 sequence is CASTLLQAGGSGYTF. For the CDR3, the DNA is TGTGCCAGCACCTTACTCCAAGCAGGGGGGTCGGGCTACACCTTC.

The chain couples TRBV7-9 to TRBJ2-2, with D perhaps given as TRBD1 or TRBD2 (7 bases each). The V gene lost 3 bases and the J gene lost 6 bases, with 14 bases spanning the gap. The CDR3 contains 15 residues. Germline assignment: CDR1 SEHNR and CDR2 FQNEAQ (reference sequence). DNA of the CDR3: TGTGCCAGCAGCTTCCCCCAGGGGGGGGCCGGGGAGCTGTTTTTT. This codes for CASSFPQGGAGELFF.

The chain recombines TRBV6-5 with TRBJ2-7; the D is unclear. Germline CDR1 is MNHEY and CDR2 is SVGAGI. Trimming removed 8 bases from V and 6 bases from J, with 8 bases in between. The CDR3 contains 10 residues. CDR3 region: CASERREQYF. The CDR3 DNA is TGTGCCAGCGAAAGGCGCGAGCAGTACTTC.

The chain couples TRBV5-1 to TRBJ2-7; D perhaps matches TRBD2 (6 bases). The germline gives CDR1 SGHRS, CDR2 YFSETQ. The CDR3 consists of 13 residues. Trimming removed 2 bases at V and 4 bases at J, with 10 bases between. CDR3 nucleotides: TGCGCCAGCAGCTTAAGACGGGGGTACGAGCAGTACGTC. Its protein is CASSLRRGYEQYV.

The chain combines TRBV27 with TRBJ1-1; TRBD1 matches at 8 bases. Germline-derived CDR1 and CDR2 are MNHEY and SMNVEV (reference sequence). The CDR3 totals 14 residues. The ends lost 4 bases at V and 6 bases at J; junction bases unmatched: 7. The CDR3 DNA follows: TGTGCCAGCAGTTCCGACTGGACAGGGCCTGAAGCTTTCTTT. It specifies CASSSDWTGPEAFF.